These 9 T cell receptor beta chains originate from one sample sequenced in a study of control samples from healthy donors and cancer patients (dated by TCRdb to about 2020). Library preparation used the immunoSEQ multiplex PCR assay. In TCRdb, the immuneACCESS table is reduced to in-frame sequences with V and J assigned. These tables do not hold every clone; where another copy was compared, an unresolved V gene accounts for under half, and the others remain unexplained. In this sample the table shows more than 60,000 clones, around 90% of which occur a single time. Over 5% of the sample belongs to the ten largest clones. The sequencing sample was made of PBMCs. Receptor source: a man in his 60s with colorectal cancer.

This clone was found once. This sequence joins TRBV9 and TRBJ2-5, with D hard to call. Trimming took off 3 bases at V and 5 bases at J, with 17 bases between the two ends. The CDR3 is made up of 15 amino acids. The germline gives CDR1 SGDLS, CDR2 YYNGEE. CDR3 sequence reads: CASSAAPIGPETQYF. The CDR3 coding sequence is TGTGCCAGCAGCGCCGCCCCGATCGGTCCGGAGACCCAGTACTTC.

In its sample, this clone was seen a few times. This chain joins TRBV6-1 and TRBJ2-7, with a weak D call TRBD2 (5 bases). This CDR3 spans 11 amino acids. V lost 3 bases, J lost 7 bases, and 7 bases lay in between. From germline, CDR1 is MNHNS and CDR2 SASEGT. The CDR3 sequence is CASSDRREQYF. In DNA form, the CDR3 reads TGTGCCAGCAGTGACCGGAGGGAGCAGTACTTC.

This chain links TRBV6-6 with TRBJ2-7, with 7 bases matching TRBD1. The germline gives CDR1 MNHNY, CDR2 SVGAGI (reference sequence). The trim removed 8 bases at V and 1 base at J, leaving 5 bases unmatched. The CDR3 runs to 13 residues. Here the CDR3 reads CASRDSPSYEQYF. CDR3 sequence (DNA): TGTGCCAGCCGGGACAGTCCATCCTACGAGCAGTACTTC.

The V call is TRBV10-3, the J call TRBJ2-3; 8 bases align to TRBD1. Germline loops: CDR1 ENHRY, CDR2 SYGVKD. This CDR3 has 15 residues. Losses at the gene ends were 6 bases for V and 6 bases for J; bases not matched to a gene: 11. Here the CDR3 DNA reads TGTGCCATCAGCCCGGACAGGGAGGAGGGGGATACGCAGTATTTT. This codes for CAISPDREEGDTQYF.

The chain joins TRBV5-1 to TRBJ2-2; TRBD1 agrees at 9 bases. J gave up 3 bases and V 4 bases, and 4 bases lay outside the gene matches. The CDR3 totals 15 residues. Germline-derived CDR1 and CDR2 are SGHRS and YFSETQ. The CDR3 spells CASSLRTGDTGELFF. The DNA of the CDR3 is TGCGCCAGCAGCCTCCGGACAGGGGACACCGGGGAGCTGTTTTTT.

The chain joins TRBV2 to TRBJ1-6; weak D call: TRBD1 (6 bases). Germline CDR1 is SNHLY and CDR2 is FYNNEI. The ends were cut back, 3 bases at V and 3 bases at J, with 12 bases in the middle. This CDR3 is 16 amino acids long. The CDR3 sequence: CASSERGAYYNSPLHF. The CDR3, as DNA: TGTGCCAGCAGTGAGAGGGGGGCCTACTATAATTCACCCCTCCACTTT.

The V gene is TRBV2, the J gene TRBJ2-5; D is uncertain. Germline CDR1 is SNHLY and CDR2 is FYNNEI. Trimming removed 2 bases at V and 0 bases at J, with 7 bases between. The CDR3 contains 14 residues. The CDR3 spells CASSETAYQETQYF. The CDR3, as DNA: TGTGCCAGCAGTGAAACGGCGTACCAAGAGACCCAGTACTTC.

The rearrangement links TRBV9 to TRBJ1-1; 7 nucleotides match TRBD1. Germline assignment: CDR1 SGDLS and CDR2 YYNGEE. The V gene end was trimmed by 4 bases and the J gene end by 5 bases; junction bases not matched to a gene: 8. The CDR3 loop spans 14 amino acids. CDR3 in DNA: TGTGCCAGCAGCACCAACAGGGGCTCGACTGAAGCTTTCTTT. Translated, it gives CASSTNRGSTEAFF. Full variable domain (remainder filled in from reference TRBV9 and TRBJ1-1): DSGVTQTPKHLITATGQRVTLRCSPRSGDLSVYWYQQSLDQGLQFLIQYYNGEERAKGNILERFSAQQFPDLHSELNLSSLELGDSALYFCASSTNRGSTEAFFGQGTRLTVV.

The chain uses TRBV19 and TRBJ2-1, with TRBD1 matching over 7 bases. Germline CDR1 LNHDA, CDR2 SQIVND (reference sequence). This CDR3 is 15 amino acids long. V lost 2 bases, J lost 2 bases, and 3 bases stayed unmatched. In nucleotides, the CDR3 is TGTGCCAGTAGTATAACTCAGGGGGCCTACAATGAGCAGTTCTTC. This encodes CASSITQGAYNEQFF.